This T cell receptor (beta chain) was found in a study of early T cells in non-severe SARS-CoV-2 infection. TCRdb ran MiXCR on the 5' RACE reads and lists one entry per CDR3 protein. The sample consists of tens of thousands of distinct CDR3 sequences, 5.4% of them appearing once. This clonotype was observed at least ten times. CDR3 size: 14 residues. Germline CDR1 is SGHRS and CDR2 is YFSETQ. The V and J ends lost 2 bases and 5 bases, in that order; junction bases with no gene match: 2. Sequencing input: whole blood. The receptor was derived from an adult who was a healthcare worker with PCR-confirmed SARS-CoV-2 infection or an uninfected control (not recorded which). This sequence joins TRBV5-1 and TRBJ2-3; 10 positions agree with TRBD2. DNA of the CDR3: TGCGCCAGCAGCTTTCAGCGGGAGGGAGATACGCAGTATTTT. Translation: CASSFQREGDTQYF.